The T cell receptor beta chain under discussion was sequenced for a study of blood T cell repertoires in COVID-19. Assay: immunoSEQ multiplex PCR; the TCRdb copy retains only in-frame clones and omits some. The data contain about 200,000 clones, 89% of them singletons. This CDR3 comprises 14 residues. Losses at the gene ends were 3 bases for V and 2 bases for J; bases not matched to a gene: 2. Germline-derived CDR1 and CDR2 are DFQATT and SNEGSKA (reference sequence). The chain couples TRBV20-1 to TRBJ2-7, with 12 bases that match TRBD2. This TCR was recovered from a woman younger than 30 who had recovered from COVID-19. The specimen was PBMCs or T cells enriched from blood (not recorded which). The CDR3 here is CSASLAGGPYEQYF. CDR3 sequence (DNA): TGCAGTGCTAGTCTAGCGGGGGGGCCCTACGAGCAGTACTTC.